A selection of T cell receptor beta chains follows, all from one sample in a study of regulatory T cells in long-lasting Graves disease. Using its own MiXCR run on the multiplex PCR reads, TCRdb lists one record per CDR3 protein. The sample consists of about 440,000 distinct CDR3 sequences, roughly 15% of them appearing once. The same data also went into a second study, on T cells in Graves' hyperthyroidism and ophthalmopathy.

The sequences come from peripheral blood mononuclear cells (PBMCs), collected at new diagnosis, from a patient treated with antithyroid drugs. These TCRs come from a woman aged 25 to 39 with Graves disease. CDR3s include the opening cysteine and the closing phenylalanine or tryptophan. The D gene is left open where the match is weak. Size values are once, few and many counts, or a class for expanded clones, and some rows have none.

d_call: TRBD1; j_call: TRBJ1-1; clone_size: many; v_call: TRBV3-1; cdr3_aa: CASSQDRGWTEAFF; cdr3_nt: TGTGCCAGCAGCCAAGACAGGGGGTGGACTGAAGCTTTCTTT
d_call: NA; j_call: TRBJ2-2; clone_size: many; v_call: TRBV7-8; cdr3_aa: CASSFRQVNTGELFF; cdr3_nt: TGTGCCAGCAGCTTTAGACAGGTGAACACCGGGGAGCTGTTTTTT
d_call: TRBD2; j_call: TRBJ2-4; clone_size: once; v_call: TRBV7-9; cdr3_aa: CASSFLAGAKNIQYF; cdr3_nt: TGTGCCAGCAGCTTCCTAGCGGGAGCCAAAAACATTCAGTACTTC
d_call: TRBD2; j_call: TRBJ2-7; clone_size: many; v_call: TRBV28; cdr3_aa: CASSLGLAGDLYEQYF; cdr3_nt: TGTGCCAGCAGTTTGGGGTTGGCGGGAGACCTCTACGAGCAGTACTTC
d_call: NA; j_call: TRBJ2-2; clone_size: few; v_call: TRBV4-1; cdr3_aa: CASSLAWTRGELFF; cdr3_nt: TGCGCCAGCAGCCTGGCCTGGACGCGCGGGGAGCTGTTTTTT
d_call: TRBD2; j_call: TRBJ2-5; clone_size: many; v_call: TRBV5-1; cdr3_aa: CASSRQSGMEETQYF; cdr3_nt: TGCGCCAGCAGCCGGCAAAGCGGGATGGAAGAGACCCAGTACTTC
d_call: NA; j_call: TRBJ2-7; clone_size: many; v_call: TRBV3-1; cdr3_aa: CASSQDRRFEQYF; cdr3_nt: TGTGCCAGCAGCCAAGATCGCCGCTTCGAGCAGTACTTC
d_call: TRBD1; j_call: TRBJ1-4; clone_size: many; v_call: TRBV7-9; cdr3_aa: CASSAGQGNEKLFF; cdr3_nt: TGTGCCAGCAGCGCGGGACAGGGGAATGAAAAACTGTTTTTT
d_call: NA; j_call: TRBJ2-5; clone_size: few; v_call: TRBV4-3; cdr3_aa: CASSQDPQGGDGTQYF; cdr3_nt: TGCGCCAGCAGCCAAGATCCCCAGGGGGGAGATGGGACCCAGTACTTC
d_call: TRBD2; j_call: TRBJ2-1; clone_size: few; v_call: TRBV7-9; cdr3_aa: CASSLGRTSGGYNEQFF; cdr3_nt: TGTGCCAGCAGCTTAGGACGGACTAGCGGAGGTTACAATGAGCAGTTCTTC
d_call: NA; j_call: TRBJ2-7; clone_size: many; v_call: TRBV5-1; cdr3_aa: CASSVAGTNTYEQYF; cdr3_nt: TGTGCCAGCAGCGTGGCCGGGACCAATACCTACGAGCAGTACTTC
d_call: NA; j_call: TRBJ1-2; clone_size: many; v_call: TRBV10-3; cdr3_aa: CAIRRGLRDYGYTF; cdr3_nt: TGTGCCATCAGGAGGGGCCTCCGCGACTATGGCTACACCTTC
d_call: NA; j_call: TRBJ1-1; clone_size: few; v_call: TRBV5-1; cdr3_aa: CASSLVGEEAFF; cdr3_nt: TGCGCCAGCAGCTTGGTAGGGGAGGAAGCTTTCTTT
d_call: NA; j_call: TRBJ2-3; clone_size: NA; v_call: TRBV28; cdr3_aa: CASSVPYSKSTDTQYF; cdr3_nt: TGTGCCAGCAGTGTCCCCTACAGTAAGAGCACAGATACGCAGTATTTT
d_call: NA; j_call: TRBJ2-7; clone_size: NA; v_call: TRBV20-1; cdr3_aa: CSARGSADERYF; cdr3_nt: TGCAGTGCTAGAGGTAGCGCGGACGAGCGGTACTTC
d_call: TRBD1; j_call: TRBJ1-1; clone_size: many; v_call: TRBV12-3/TRBV12-4; cdr3_aa: CASSINWDRVNTEAFF; cdr3_nt: TGTGCCAGCAGTATAAATTGGGACAGGGTGAACACTGAAGCTTTCTTT
d_call: TRBD1; j_call: TRBJ1-1; clone_size: few; v_call: TRBV5-6; cdr3_aa: CASIPQGVGTEAFF; cdr3_nt: TGTGCCAGCATACCACAGGGGGTAGGCACTGAAGCTTTCTTT
d_call: TRBD2; j_call: TRBJ2-3; clone_size: many; v_call: TRBV18; cdr3_aa: CASSPTSGGSTDTQYF; cdr3_nt: TGTGCCAGCTCACCAACTAGCGGGGGGTCCACAGATACGCAGTATTTT
d_call: NA; j_call: TRBJ2-1; clone_size: many; v_call: TRBV7-9; cdr3_aa: CASSLARTYSSYNEQFF; cdr3_nt: TGTGCCAGCAGCTTAGCCCGCACATACAGCTCCTACAATGAGCAGTTCTTC
d_call: TRBD2; j_call: TRBJ2-7; clone_size: many; v_call: TRBV7-2; cdr3_aa: CASSKGLAGEAYEQYF; cdr3_nt: TGTGCCAGCAGCAAAGGACTAGCGGGAGAGGCATACGAGCAGTACTTC
d_call: NA; j_call: TRBJ2-1; clone_size: few; v_call: TRBV24-1; cdr3_aa: CATSDFQGSNEQFF; cdr3_nt: TGTGCCACCAGTGATTTCCAGGGTAGCAATGAGCAGTTCTTC
d_call: TRBD2; j_call: TRBJ2-1; clone_size: many; v_call: TRBV5-4; cdr3_aa: CASSPAPPAGVRNEQFF; cdr3_nt: TGTGCCAGCAGCCCCGCCCCCCCGGCGGGAGTTCGCAATGAGCAGTTCTTC
d_call: TRBD2; j_call: TRBJ2-2; clone_size: NA; v_call: TRBV6-1; cdr3_aa: CASKLAGGTGELFF; cdr3_nt: TGTGCCAGCAAACTAGCGGGAGGCACCGGGGAGCTGTTTTTT
d_call: NA; j_call: TRBJ2-7; clone_size: many; v_call: TRBV28; cdr3_aa: CASSLAVGYEQYF; cdr3_nt: TGTGCCAGCAGCTTAGCGGTAGGGTACGAGCAGTACTTC
d_call: NA; j_call: TRBJ1-5; clone_size: NA; v_call: TRBV6-5; cdr3_aa: CASSSAVGNQPQHF; cdr3_nt: TGTGCCAGCAGTTCGGCGGTTGGCAATCAGCCCCAGCATTTT
d_call: TRBD1; j_call: TRBJ1-4; clone_size: many; v_call: TRBV28; cdr3_aa: CASVTGTGDEKLFF; cdr3_nt: TGTGCCAGCGTGACCGGGACAGGGGATGAAAAACTGTTTTTT
d_call: TRBD1; j_call: TRBJ2-2; clone_size: NA; v_call: TRBV10-1; cdr3_aa: CASHTAGTGSTGELFF; cdr3_nt: TGCGCCAGCCATACCGCCGGGACAGGGTCCACCGGGGAGCTGTTTTTT
d_call: NA; j_call: TRBJ2-7; clone_size: NA; v_call: TRBV7-6; cdr3_aa: CASSLDPSSHEQYF; cdr3_nt: TGTGCCAGCAGCTTAGATCCTAGCTCCCACGAGCAGTACTTC